This T cell receptor beta chain was found in a study of blood T cell repertoires in COVID-19 (dated by TCRdb to 2018 to 2020). In the study overall: The collaborator samples originated in the United States, Italy and Spain and spanned the acute and convalescent phases of COVID-19. The repertoires were made available in a free public database intended to serve as a resource for research on the immune response to SARS-CoV-2. Sample metadata almost always included a de-identified subject ID, COVID-19 status, age in years and sex. The prospective study material was composed of cDNA or gDNA derived from T cells, B-cell-depleted T cells, or PBMCs. The samples were drawn from the first 160 participants of the ongoing ImmuneRACE study and from more than 1,000 subjects provided by 6 global collaborators. HLA class I and class II types, where available, came from metadata supplied by the sample provider rather than from assay-based typing. The dataset comprised deeply sampled blood TCRbeta repertoires from subjects exposed to, actively infected with, or recovered from COVID-19.

Whole blood was collected in K2EDTA tubes by collaborating institutions according to the institutions' own protocols. For TCRbeta analysis, collaborators shipped samples as frozen whole blood, isolated PBMCs, or DNA extracted from either of those sample types. A note on this clone: The target of this receptor is not known. The record has no base qualities; no much larger clone is one base away.

Study-level results and caveats: The quantity of clinical and demographic metadata differed by source and by participant and was supplied without curation.

The immunoSEQ Assay, a bias-controlled multiplex PCR, was used to amplify TCRbeta CDR3 regions from genomic DNA. In the paper's pipeline: Within the assay, amplification of reference gene primers was used to estimate how many nucleated cells each sample contained. Sequence reads were collapsed and filtered to measure the absolute abundance of every unique TCRbeta CDR3 rearrangement. For each sample, productive Simpson clonality was calculated by taking the square root of Simpson's diversity index across productive rearrangements. TCRdb provides this immuneACCESS table in a form limited to in-frame rearrangements. Some clones are lacking; in checked studies, under half of them reflect an unresolved V gene, and why the rest are absent is not known. V and J calls and clone size come straight from that table; D and trimming were deduced from the DNA. The sample data list some 110,000 clones, and around four fifths of these were observed just once. The top ten clones comprise approximately 0.76% of the sample.

The CDR3, from cysteine to phenylalanine, totals 13 residues. Only the CDR3 DNA stays, 39 bases, in frame from base 1. V was cut back by 0 bases and J by 7 bases, leaving a gap of 7 bases between them. CDR1 and CDR2 are drawn from the germline V gene (reference sequence): MNHNY, SVGAGI. Sequenced: peripheral blood. This TCR derives from a woman aged 70-85 years with acute or convalescent COVID-19. This sequence uses TRBV6-6 and TRBJ2-1; tentative D gene TRBD1, with 5 bases matching. The CDR3: CASSYSTVNEQFF. The nucleotide sequence reads as follows: TGTGCCAGCAGTTACTCGACAGTTAATGAGCAGTTCTTC.